The 12 T cell receptor beta chains in this list originate from one sample, sequenced in a study of blood T cells in healthy people across ages. A second PCR, run for about 6 to 11 cycles, used a sample-barcoded 5' primer plus a J-beta primer mix. TCRdb reprocessed the 5' RACE reads with MiXCR, giving one entry per CDR3 protein. This table holds around 650,000 distinct CDR3 sequences, approximately 29% found once. The source material was blood. The receptors stem from a woman older than 75 in good health.

This clonotype was counted a few times. A much larger clone differs from this one at a single base, so this may be a read error. This chain uses TRBV20-1 with TRBJ2-4, with 12 positions matching TRBD2. The V gene end was trimmed by 7 bases and the J gene end by 13 bases; junction bases not matched to a gene: 14. CDR3 length equals 14 residues. Germline values: CDR1 DFQATT, CDR2 SNEGSKA (reference sequence). This CDR3 is CSVRGTSGHNEQYF. CDR3 in DNA: TGCAGTGTCAGAGGGACTAGCGGGCACAATGAGCAGTACTTC.

This clonotype occurred a few times. The DNA of the CDR3 is TGCAGCGTGGTCAGGGGGCAGAGCTACGAGCAGTACTTC. Translating gives CSVVRGQSYEQYF. The chain recombines TRBV29-1 with TRBJ2-7; TRBD1 matches 8 bases. With V trimmed by 6 bases and J by 3 bases, 7 bases remained unmatched. The germline V gene encodes CDR1 SQVTM and CDR2 ANQGSEA. This CDR3 has 13 amino acids.

This chain uses TRBV7-9 with TRBJ2-1, with a weak D call TRBD2 (5 bases). Trimming took 5 bases from V and 5 from J, leaving 16 bases between them. The CDR3 totals 15 residues. Per the germline V gene, CDR1 is SEHNR and CDR2 is FQNEAQ (reference sequence). DNA of the CDR3: TGTGCCAGCAGCCCACCCCAGAGGGCCAACAATGAGCAGTTCTTC. Its protein product is CASSPPQRANNEQFF.

The gene calls are TRBV29-1 and TRBJ2-1; 7 bases fit TRBD2. Looked up from germline, CDR1 is SQVTM and CDR2 is ANQGSEA. CDR3 length equals 14 residues. Trimming cost V 8 bases and J 4 bases; bases outside gene matches: 11. Written as DNA, the CDR3 is TGCAGCTCCTTAATGGGGGGGAGATACAATGAGCAGTTCTTC. Protein: CSSLMGGRYNEQFF.

The table lists this clonotype with many counts. The chain uses TRBV28 and TRBJ1-1; TRBD1 agrees at 8 bases. CDR3 length: 14 amino acids. Unmatched junction bases numbered 7, after V lost 6 bases and J lost 4 bases. In germline, CDR1 is MDHEN, CDR2 SYDVKM. The CDR3 DNA sequence: TGTGCCAGCAGGCCGACAGGGGAGGGCACTGAAGCTTTCTTT. It encodes CASRPTGEGTEAFF.

At least ten counts were recorded for this clonotype. This chain joins TRBV7-2 and TRBJ1-1; weak D call: TRBD1 (5 bases). This CDR3 is 14 amino acids long. V lost 4 bases and J lost 1, with 10 bases in between. Germline assignment: CDR1 SGHTA and CDR2 FQGNSA. CDR3 sequence: CASSYLTGNTEAFF. CDR3 nucleotides: TGTGCCAGCAGCTACCTAACAGGGAACACTGAAGCTTTCTTT.

This clonotype has a count of ten or more. The chain couples TRBV3-1 to TRBJ1-5, with D possibly being TRBD1 (5 bases). CDR3 length: 14 amino acids. Germline V gene lookup returns CDR1 LGHDT and CDR2 YNNKEL (reference sequence). V shed 3 bases and J shed 6 bases, with 12 bases lying between them. The CDR3 loop is CASSQGDVGQPQHF. The CDR3, as DNA: TGTGCCAGCAGCCAGGGGGACGTGGGTCAGCCCCAGCATTTT.

This clonotype was seen repeatedly, ten times or more. V and J are TRBV29-1 and TRBJ2-1; D is uncertain. The CDR3 length is 14 residues. Trimming stripped 4 bases from V and 6 bases from J, with 16 bases between. The V gene's germline CDR1 is SQVTM and CDR2 ANQGSEA. In nucleotides, the CDR3 is TGCAGCGTTGGGGAACGAGCTCGCGGCAATGAGCAGTTCTTC. Its translation: CSVGERARGNEQFF.

This clonotype was detected ten times or more. The chain carries TRBV12-5 and TRBJ2-3, with TRBD2 identical over 7 bases. CDR1 is LGHNT, CDR2 FRNRAP, per germline. V shed 4 bases, J shed 5 bases, and the junction held 3 bases outside the gene matches. The CDR3 consists of 13 residues. CDR3 residues: CASGWSGEDTQYF. The CDR3 coding sequence is TGTGCTAGTGGTTGGAGCGGGGAAGATACGCAGTATTTT.

This clonotype was recorded a few times. One base away lies a much larger clone, so this may be a sequencing read error. This chain connects TRBV20-1 to TRBJ2-1; D may be TRBD2 (6 bases). The J call is uncertain, as TRBJ2-7 better fits the DNA end. CDR1 DFQATT and CDR2 SNEGSKA come from the germline V gene (reference sequence). This CDR3 is 16 amino acids long. CDR3 sequence (DNA): TGCAGTGCTAGAGACCGGGACTTCGTATCCTACAATGAGCAGTACTTC. Translated: CSARDRDFVSYNEQYF.

This clonotype has a count of ten or more. The chain recombines TRBV12-3 or TRBV12-4 with TRBJ2-7, with a tentative D call TRBD2 (6 bases). The V end lost 6 bases, the J end lost 1 base, and 22 bases lay between the germline ends. This CDR3 region has 17 residues. The CDR3 region is CASSPDLGTDDSYEQYF. DNA of the CDR3: TGTGCCAGCAGCCCCGACCTGGGGACTGACGATTCCTACGAGCAGTACTTC.

This clonotype has at least ten counts. The chain joins TRBV7-9 to TRBJ2-3; 11 bases line up with TRBD2. After removal of 7 bases from V and 1 base from J, the junction contained 4 bases not matched to a gene. Germline lookup yields CDR1 SEHNR and CDR2 FQNEAQ (reference sequence). The CDR3 length is 15 residues. CDR3 region: CASTPTSGGTDTQYF. Written as DNA, the CDR3 is TGTGCCAGCACCCCGACTAGCGGGGGCACAGATACGCAGTATTTT.